What follows are 21 T cell receptor beta chains derived from one specimen sequenced in a study of cytomegalovirus exposure and HLA in healthy donors. 13 Jbeta primers and 60 Vbeta primers were used for the PCR. Libraries were prepared by immunoSEQ multiplex PCR; TCRdb keeps only in-frame clonotypes and omits some of them. Of about 140,000 clones detected, roughly 87% appear once; the ten largest clones hold roughly 0.5%. Specimen: PBMCs. These receptors were taken from a woman aged 40 to 50 in good health and CMV-seronegative.

This chain uses TRBV4-3 with TRBJ1-5; 7 bases map to TRBD1. Germline CDR1 and CDR2: LGHNA and YSLEER. The length of the CDR3 is 15 residues. V was clipped by 0 bases and J by 7 bases; unmatched bases: 6. This CDR3 reads CASSQETGVGQPQHF. DNA for the CDR3: TGCGCCAGCAGCCAAGAAACAGGGGTAGGCCAGCCCCAGCATTTT.

V usage is TRBV28 and J usage is TRBJ1-1, with D tentatively TRBD1 (5 bases). CDR3 length equals 13 residues. V was shortened by 7 bases and J by 3 bases, with 12 bases between the two germline ends. Germline CDR1 is MDHEN and CDR2 is SYDVKM. The CDR3 nucleotides are TGTGCCAGCACTTCCAGGGATTACACTGAAGCTTTCTTT. It translates to CASTSRDYTEAFF.

This chain connects TRBV2 to TRBJ1-4; D not resolved. The V end was cut by 4 bases, the J end by 4 bases, with 10 bases between. Germline assignment: CDR1 SNHLY and CDR2 FYNNEI. This CDR3 region has 14 residues. The CDR3 loop is CASSVTRDNEKLFF. In nucleotides, the CDR3 is TGTGCCAGCAGTGTCACTAGAGATAATGAAAAACTGTTTTTT.

V gene TRBV9 combines with J gene TRBJ1-2; 7 bases agree with TRBD1. CDR1 and CDR2 from the germline V gene are SGDLS and YYNGEE. CDR3 size: 14 residues. Trimming removed 4 bases from V and 2 bases from J; junction bases left unmatched: 5. CDR3 residues: CASSPSGQNYGYTF. CDR3 coding DNA: TGTGCCAGCAGCCCTTCGGGACAGAACTATGGCTACACCTTC.

Concerning this clone itself: The junction shows a germline mismatch at one end, possibly a read error. The chain links TRBV6-5 to TRBJ1-2; D call uncertain. CDR3 length: 14 amino acids. Germline assignment: CDR1 MNHEY and CDR2 SVGAGI. The CDR3 region is CASSYYRGNYGYTF. Written as DNA, the CDR3 is TGTGCCAGCAGCTACTACCGGGGTAACTATGGCTACACCTTC.

The DNA of the CDR3 is TGTGCCAGCACCCGACCCCCTGGCGGGACTGACTACGAGCAGTACTTC. This sequence encodes CASTRPPGGTDYEQYF. This chain uses TRBV6-6 with TRBJ2-7; tentatively, D is TRBD2 (6 bases). V was shortened by 7 bases and J by 3 bases, with 22 bases between the two germline ends. CDR3 size: 16 residues. From germline, CDR1 is MNHNY and CDR2 SVGAGI (reference sequence).

This clone was recorded a few times. The chain is built from TRBV10-3 and TRBJ1-1, with a possible D match to TRBD1 (5 bases). The CDR3 has 15 residues. Germline lookup yields CDR1 ENHRY and CDR2 SYGVKD. Trimming took 3 bases from V and 2 from J, leaving 13 bases between them. Here the CDR3 reads CAISEFQGTNTEAFF. The CDR3 DNA sequence: TGTGCCATCAGTGAATTTCAGGGAACAAACACTGAAGCTTTCTTT.

This chain links TRBV5-4 with TRBJ2-7; D is possibly TRBD2 (5 bases). The CDR3 is 13 residues long. The germline gives CDR1 SGHNT, CDR2 YYREEE (reference sequence). With 10 bases removed from V and 2 bases from J, the gap between germline ends came to 16 bases. The CDR3 bases are TGTGCCGTGACTACAAGACCTACCTACGAGCAGTACTTC. Protein product: CAVTTRPTYEQYF. Filled out from reference TRBV5-4 and TRBJ2-7, the complete variable domain reads ETGVTQSPTHLIKTRGQQVTLRCSSQSGHNTVSWYQQALGQGPQFIFQYYREEENGRGNFPPRFSGLQFPNYSSELNVNALELDDSALYLCAVTTRPTYEQYFGPGTRLTVT.

This clone was counted only a few times. The chain is built from TRBV5-1 and TRBJ2-1; TRBD2 matches at 7 bases. Germline V gene lookup returns CDR1 SGHRS and CDR2 YFSETQ. Losses at the gene ends were 7 bases for V and 9 bases for J; bases not matched to a gene: 7. The CDR3 is made up of 12 amino acids. The CDR3 sequence is CASQRSGGEQFF. CDR3 bases: TGCGCCAGCCAGCGTTCGGGAGGTGAGCAGTTCTTC.

The chain uses TRBV28 and TRBJ2-4, with 7 bases identical to TRBD1. This CDR3 spans 16 amino acids. CDR1 MDHEN and CDR2 SYDVKM come from the germline V gene. Trimming at V came to 5 bases and at J to 9 bases, leaving 16 bases not matched to a gene. The CDR3 loop is CASSLLGQQGSAIQYF. The CDR3 DNA follows: TGTGCCAGCAGTCTCCTGGGGCAACAGGGGTCGGCCATTCAGTACTTC.

The rearrangement uses TRBV5-4 and TRBJ2-7, with D unclear. Germline V gives CDR1 SGHNT, CDR2 YYREEE (reference sequence). The CDR3 runs 13 residues. The V end was cut by 4 bases, the J end by 5 bases, with 13 bases between. CDR3 coding DNA: TGTGCCAGCAGCAGGATGGAGCCCCACGAGCAGTACTTC. Translation gives CASSRMEPHEQYF.

The chain is built from TRBV7-9 and TRBJ2-5, with 8 bases matching TRBD2. CDR1 and CDR2 (germline): SEHNR, FQNEAQ (reference sequence). Trimming took 1 base from V and 7 from J; bases not matched to a gene: 5. The CDR3 runs to 14 residues. The CDR3 sequence is CASSLGTSGGTQYF. CDR3 DNA sequence: TGTGCCAGCAGCTTAGGTACTAGCGGAGGGACCCAGTACTTC.

V gene TRBV19 combines with J gene TRBJ1-1; 9 bases line up with TRBD1. V was clipped by 11 bases and J by 3 bases; unmatched bases: 10. This CDR3 has 14 amino acids. Germline CDR1 reads LNHDA; CDR2 reads SQIVND (reference sequence). The CDR3 region has the DNA TGTGCCTCCCTAGCCGGGACAGGGTACACTGAAGCTTTCTTT. Translated: CASLAGTGYTEAFF.

V and J are TRBV10-3 and TRBJ1-1; D remains ambiguous. Trimming took 0 bases from V and 3 from J, leaving 11 bases between them. CDR1 and CDR2 (germline): ENHRY, SYGVKD. The CDR3 is 15 residues long. In DNA, the CDR3 is TGTGCCATCAGTGAGTCGCAGGCTGGGTACACTGAAGCTTTCTTT. This gives the protein CAISESQAGYTEAFF.

This clone has only one observation. The chain carries TRBV5-1 and TRBJ2-1, with 8 nucleotides matching TRBD2. V lost 6 bases, J lost 5 bases, and 4 bases stayed unmatched. The germline V gene encodes CDR1 SGHRS and CDR2 YFSETQ. This CDR3 comprises 13 residues. Here the CDR3 reads CASNRGRNNEQFF. The CDR3 DNA is TGCGCCAGCAATCGCGGGAGGAACAATGAGCAGTTCTTC.

The chain recombines TRBV7-8 with TRBJ1-5; weak D call: TRBD1 (6 bases). This CDR3 comprises 14 residues. Between the trimmed V and J ends, which lost 5 bases and 3 bases, there was a span of 11 bases. The germline V gene has CDR1 SGHVS and CDR2 FQNEAQ. CDR3 protein: CASSPTGPNQPQHF. Here the CDR3 DNA reads TGTGCCAGCAGCCCAACAGGGCCCAATCAGCCCCAGCATTTT.

The J gene is TRBJ2-7, the V gene TRBV19; D is perhaps TRBD2 (6 bases). The germline V gene has CDR1 LNHDA and CDR2 SQIVND (reference sequence). Trimming stripped 3 bases from V and 6 bases from J, with 21 bases between. CDR3 length equals 16 residues. The CDR3: CASSIRFGTWGGEQYF. The CDR3 region has the DNA TGTGCCAGTAGTATTAGGTTCGGGACTTGGGGCGGCGAGCAGTACTTC.

This chain uses TRBV7-9 with TRBJ2-1; 13 bases agree with TRBD2. Germline V gives CDR1 SEHNR, CDR2 FQNEAQ (reference sequence). V lost 6 bases, J lost 0 bases, and 8 bases stayed unmatched. The CDR3 loop spans 18 amino acids. The CDR3 protein is CASRLGLAGASSYNEQFF. The CDR3 bases are TGTGCCAGCAGACTAGGACTAGCGGGAGCAAGCTCCTACAATGAGCAGTTCTTC.

Details on this clone: The same CDR3 is also encoded by other DNA sequences in this sample. The CDR3 region has the DNA TGTGCCATCAGTGAGTCCACAGGAGAAGAGACCCAGTACTTC. It encodes CAISESTGEETQYF. The V and J genes are TRBV10-3 and TRBJ2-5; D may be TRBD1 (5 bases). Germline loops: CDR1 ENHRY, CDR2 SYGVKD. The germline V and J ends were trimmed by 0 bases and 3 bases, with 8 bases remaining between them. This CDR3 comprises 14 residues.

This chain's CDR3 is CASSFGTNPTGGYTF. In DNA, the CDR3 is TGTGCCAGCAGTTTCGGGACAAATCCCACTGGGGGCTACACCTTC. This chain links TRBV28 with TRBJ1-2, with D possibly TRBD1 on 6 matching bases. This CDR3 is built from 15 residues. The V gene's germline CDR1 is MDHEN and CDR2 SYDVKM. Between the trimmed V and J ends, which lost 3 bases and 8 bases, there was a span of 19 bases.

As regards this clone: Other DNA variants within this sample encode the same CDR3. V and J are TRBV18 and TRBJ2-7; possibly TRBD2 for D (6 bases). The V and J ends lost 2 bases and 3 bases respectively, with 8 bases between them. The CDR3 contains 13 residues. From germline, CDR1 is KGHSH and CDR2 LQKENI. The CDR3 coding sequence is TGTGCCAGCTCACCAGGAGGGAACTACGAGCAGTACTTC. Translation gives CASSPGGNYEQYF.